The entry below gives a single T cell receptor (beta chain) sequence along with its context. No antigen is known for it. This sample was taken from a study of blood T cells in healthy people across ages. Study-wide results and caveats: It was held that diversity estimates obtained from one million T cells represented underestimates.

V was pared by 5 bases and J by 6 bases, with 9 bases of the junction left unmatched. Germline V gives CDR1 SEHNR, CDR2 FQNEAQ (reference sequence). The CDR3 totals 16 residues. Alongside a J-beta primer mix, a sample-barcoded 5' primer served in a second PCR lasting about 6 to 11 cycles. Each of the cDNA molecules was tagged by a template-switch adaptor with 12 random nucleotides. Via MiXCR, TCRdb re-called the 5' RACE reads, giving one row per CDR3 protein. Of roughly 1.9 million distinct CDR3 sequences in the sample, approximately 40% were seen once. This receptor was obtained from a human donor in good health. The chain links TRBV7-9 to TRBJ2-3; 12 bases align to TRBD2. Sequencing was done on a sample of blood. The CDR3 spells CASSPTSGGPKDTQYF. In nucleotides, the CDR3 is TGTGCCAGCAGCCCAACTAGCGGGGGGCCGAAGGATACGCAGTATTTT.